The source of this T cell receptor beta chain is a study of T cell repertoires in cytomegalovirus infection. Looking at the study overall: Signatures in public TCR beta sequences pointed to both CMV infection and matching HLA type.

This clonotype was recorded only once. Its antigen is undetermined. Germline assignment: CDR1 SGDLS and CDR2 YYNGEE. This CDR3 comprises 12 residues. V dropped 0 bases and J dropped 5 bases, with 3 bases sitting between them. TCRdb called the reads again in MiXCR, with one record for every CDR3 protein. This table has some 940,000 distinct CDR3 sequences, around 32% appearing once. Study findings and constraints: HLA-C-restricted CMV-specific TCR beta clonotypes prevailed in the ex vivo response.

The chain recombines TRBV9 with TRBJ2-1; no reliable D call. The specimen comprised cultured CD8+ T cells from PBMCs, sampled from culture after CMV antigen stimulation. The clonotype originates from a human donor in good health (CMV status not recorded). Some clones in this sample may be carry-over from other donors' samples. In DNA, the CDR3 is TGTGCCAGCAGCGTAGAGGACAATGAGCAGTTCTTC. It specifies CASSVEDNEQFF.